The 21 T cell receptor beta chains below all came from one sample that was sequenced in a study of identical twins. Each CDR3 protein is one row after TCRdb ran MiXCR on the 5' RACE reads. This table has 1.5 million or so distinct CDR3 sequences, around a third appearing once. Input material: cord blood. Source of these receptors: a newborn girl in good health.

This clonotype has just a few counts. This rearrangement joins TRBV6-1 to TRBJ2-1; 9 nucleotides agree with TRBD1. Losses at the gene ends were 6 bases for V and 3 bases for J; bases not matched to a gene: 3. The CDR3 runs to 14 residues. Germline CDR1 and CDR2: MNHNS and SASEGT. The CDR3 region has the DNA TGTGCCAGCAGGGCGGACAGGGGCTACAATGAGCAGTTCTTC. This encodes CASRADRGYNEQFF.

The table lists this clonotype with a few counts. This chain connects TRBV5-1 to TRBJ2-7; 10 bases agree with TRBD2. The V gene end was trimmed by 0 bases and the J gene end by 3 bases; junction bases not matched to a gene: 3. The CDR3 sequence is 15 residues long. Germline V gene lookup returns CDR1 SGHRS and CDR2 YFSETQ. The CDR3 loop is CASSLVPSGSYEQYF. CDR3 bases: TGCGCCAGCAGCTTGGTTCCTAGCGGGAGCTACGAGCAGTACTTC.

Points on this clonotype: One end of the junction does not line up with germline, which may come from a read error. The genes are TRBV13 and TRBJ1-2; 7 positions match TRBD1. This CDR3 has 13 amino acids. Germline values: CDR1 PRHDT, CDR2 FYEKMQ (reference sequence). The CDR3 bases are TGTGCCAGCAGCGCACAGGGGCGGGATGGCTGCACCTTC. Its protein product is CASSAQGRDGCTF. Based on the CDR3 plus reference TRBV13 and TRBJ1-2, the full variable domain is AAGVIQSPRHLIKEKRETATLKCYPIPRHDTVYWYQQGPGQDPQFLISFYEKMQSDKGSIPDRFSAQQFSDYHSELNMSSLELGDSALYFCASSAQGRDGCTFGSGTRLTVV.

This clonotype has a count of ten or more. The chain recombines TRBV29-1 with TRBJ2-7; D assignment may be TRBD1 or TRBD2 (5 bases each). V shed 6 bases and J shed 0 bases, with 15 bases lying between them. CDR3 length: 14 residues. Germline V CDR1 and CDR2: SQVTM, ANQGSEA. In nucleotides, the CDR3 is TGCAGCGTCCGAGGGGTGGGTAGCTCCTACGAGCAGTACTTC. Translation: CSVRGVGSSYEQYF.

This clonotype appeared a few times. This chain uses TRBV10-3 with TRBJ1-5; 8 nucleotides align to TRBD1. V lost 3 bases to trimming and J lost 5 bases; unmatched junction nucleotides: 6. The CDR3 extends over 15 amino acids. Germline V CDR1 and CDR2: ENHRY, SYGVKD. CDR3 loop: CAISDDRGGYQPQHF. The CDR3 DNA sequence: TGTGCCATCAGTGACGACAGGGGAGGATATCAGCCCCAGCATTTT.

This clonotype showed up just a few times. V and J are TRBV24-1 and TRBJ2-1; 10 bases agree with TRBD2. V lost 0 bases, J lost 8 bases, and 9 bases stayed unmatched. The length of the CDR3 is 17 residues. From germline, CDR1 is KGHDR and CDR2 SFDVKD. The CDR3 coding sequence is TGTGCCACCAGTGATTTGTCAATGGCTAGCGGGAGCTATGAGCAGTTCTTC. Its protein is CATSDLSMASGSYEQFF.

This chain links TRBV7-2 with TRBJ2-1; tentative D call: TRBD2 (5 bases). V was shortened by 0 bases and J by 0 bases, with 9 bases between the two germline ends. The CDR3 contains 16 residues. Germline V gene data show CDR1 as SGHTA and CDR2 as FQGNSA. The CDR3 spells CASSLATAVSYNEQFF. As DNA, the CDR3 is TGTGCCAGCAGCTTAGCCACAGCGGTCTCCTACAATGAGCAGTTCTTC.

The chain recombines TRBV20-1 with TRBJ1-2; no firm D call. V was clipped by 2 bases and J by 4 bases, with 11 bases between them. CDR3 size: 13 residues. In germline, CDR1 is DFQATT, CDR2 SNEGSKA (reference sequence). CDR3 protein: CSARRLRLYGYTF. CDR3 coding DNA: TGCAGTGCTAGAAGACTAAGACTCTATGGCTACACCTTC.

The gene calls are TRBV11-2 and TRBJ1-1, with D possibly TRBD1 on 5 matching bases. V lost 5 bases to trimming and J lost 1 base, with 11 bases between them. The CDR3 sequence is 14 residues long. Germline loops: CDR1 SGHAT, CDR2 FQNNGV. The CDR3 region is CASSRTRSNTEAFF. CDR3 sequence (DNA): TGTGCCAGCAGCCGGACAAGATCGAACACTGAAGCTTTCTTT.

This clonotype has at least ten counts. The chain combines TRBV18 with TRBJ2-5; 8 nucleotides match TRBD2. CDR3 size: 13 residues. The V gene end was trimmed by 8 bases and the J gene end by 3 bases; junction bases not matched to a gene: 5. CDR1 and CDR2 (germline): KGHSH, LQKENI. The CDR3 reads CASSRLAKETQYF. The CDR3 nucleotides are TGTGCCAGCAGTCGACTAGCGAAAGAGACCCAGTACTTC.

This clonotype was seen repeatedly, ten times or more. The V call is TRBV20-1, the J call TRBJ2-7, with D perhaps TRBD1 (6 bases). V lost 5 bases to trimming and J lost 7 bases, with 12 bases between them. The CDR3 contains 11 residues. The germline gives CDR1 DFQATT, CDR2 SNEGSKA (reference sequence). CDR3 residues: CSASGAQEQYF. Here the CDR3 DNA reads TGCAGTGCTTCAGGGGCACAGGAGCAGTACTTC.

This clonotype occurred a few times. The junction shows a germline mismatch at one end, possibly a read error. The chain uses TRBV5-6 and TRBJ2-3; no reliable D call. Germline V lookup: CDR1 SGHDT, CDR2 YYEEEE. The length of the CDR3 is 12 residues. CDR3: CASSLAIDAQYF. The CDR3 DNA reads TGTGCCAGCAGCTTGGCCATAGATGCGCAGTATTTT.

The genes are TRBV9 and TRBJ2-1; 8 bases fit TRBD2. The CDR3 has 17 residues. CDR1 SGDLS and CDR2 YYNGEE come from the germline V gene. V was clipped by 4 bases and J by 3 bases; unmatched bases: 12. The CDR3 here is CASSPESLAGIYNEQFF. DNA of the CDR3: TGTGCCAGCAGCCCAGAATCCCTAGCGGGCATCTACAATGAGCAGTTCTTC.

The rearrangement links TRBV7-9 to TRBJ1-2; 7 bases map to TRBD1. In germline, CDR1 is SEHNR, CDR2 FQNEAQ (reference sequence). The CDR3 extends over 15 amino acids. V shed 1 base, J shed 4 bases, and the junction held 6 bases outside the gene matches. CDR3 nucleotide sequence: TGTGCCAGCAGCTTAGTAGGGGGCAGTGCCTATGGCTACACCTTC. Residues: CASSLVGGSAYGYTF.

This clonotype was counted a few times. The V call is TRBV12-3 or TRBV12-4, the J call TRBJ2-1; D may be TRBD1 or TRBD2 (5 bases each). CDR3 length equals 15 residues. V shed 5 bases and J shed 3 bases, with 14 bases lying between them. The CDR3 region is CASSLGDPYYNEQFF. In DNA, the CDR3 is TGTGCCAGCAGTCTGGGGGACCCCTACTACAATGAGCAGTTCTTC.

This clonotype was observed a few times. The chain employs TRBV2 and TRBJ1-5; D is perhaps TRBD1 (6 bases). Trimming stripped 6 bases from V and 7 bases from J, with 10 bases between. Germline CDR1 and CDR2: SNHLY and FYNNEI. There are 12 residues in the CDR3. The CDR3 here is CASSRTAQPQHF. CDR3 DNA sequence: TGTGCCAGCAGCCGGACAGCACAGCCCCAGCATTTT.

Regarding this clonotype: At one end the junction does not follow the germline gene, possibly because of a read error. The rearrangement joins TRBV12-3 or TRBV12-4 to TRBJ2-7; D unresolved. The CDR3 length is 13 residues. The CDR3 coding sequence is TGTGCCAGCAGTCCCTATGTCCCCTACAAGCAGTACTTC. Encoded protein: CASSPYVPYKQYF.

This clonotype has just a few counts. The V and J genes are TRBV12-3 or TRBV12-4 and TRBJ1-1, with no clear D. This CDR3 region has 14 residues. V was clipped by 5 bases and J by 2 bases, with 12 bases between them. CDR3: CASSPGRANTEAFF. The CDR3 DNA follows: TGTGCCAGCAGTCCCGGACGGGCAAACACTGAAGCTTTCTTT.

This clonotype was counted only a few times. V is TRBV12-5 and J is TRBJ2-1; 13 bases map to TRBD2. The CDR3 has 19 residues. With 5 bases clipped from V and 0 bases from J, the junction kept 10 bases outside the gene matches. Germline V gene data show CDR1 as LGHNT and CDR2 as FRNRAP. CDR3 loop: CASGLGTSGISRSYNEQFF. CDR3 coding DNA: TGTGCTAGTGGTCTTGGGACTAGCGGGATTTCACGCTCCTACAATGAGCAGTTCTTC.

V and J are TRBV28 and TRBJ1-5; TRBD1 matches at 7 bases. J gave up 1 base and V 4 bases, and 25 bases lay outside the gene matches. The CDR3 totals 22 residues. Germline V CDR1 and CDR2: MDHEN, SYDVKM. The CDR3 spells CASSSFLQLTGNLKRSNQPQHF. The CDR3 nucleotides read TGTGCCAGCAGTTCCTTTCTTCAACTGACAGGGAATTTAAAGAGGAGCAATCAGCCCCAGCATTTT.

V usage is TRBV2 and J usage is TRBJ2-5; D perhaps matches TRBD2 (5 bases). This CDR3 region has 15 residues. V was shortened by 2 bases and J by 4 bases, with 14 bases between the two germline ends. Germline lookup yields CDR1 SNHLY and CDR2 FYNNEI. CDR3 DNA: TGTGCCAGCAGTGAAAACGGGGTAGTGGGAGAGACCCAGTACTTC. This translates into CASSENGVVGETQYF. The variable domain in full, with the rest retrieved from reference TRBV2 and TRBJ2-5, is EPEVTQTPSHQVTQMGQEVILRCVPISNHLYFYWYRQILGQKVEFLVSFYNNEISEKSEIFDDQFSVERPDGSNFTLKIRSTKLEDSAMYFCASSENGVVGETQYFGPGTRLLVL.